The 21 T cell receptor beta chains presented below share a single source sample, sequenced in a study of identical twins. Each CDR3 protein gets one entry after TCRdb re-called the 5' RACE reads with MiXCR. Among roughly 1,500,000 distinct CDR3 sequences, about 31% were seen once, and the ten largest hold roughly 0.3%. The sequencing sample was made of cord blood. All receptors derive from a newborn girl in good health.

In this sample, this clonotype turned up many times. This CDR3 is CASSPTSGINEQFF. The CDR3 DNA follows: TGTGCCAGCAGCCCAACTAGCGGAATCAATGAGCAGTTCTTC. The V and J genes are TRBV14 and TRBJ2-1; 8 positions match TRBD2. Germline CDR1 and CDR2: SGHDN and FVKESK. The length of the CDR3 is 14 residues. V lost 4 bases and J lost 6; bases outside the gene matches: 5.

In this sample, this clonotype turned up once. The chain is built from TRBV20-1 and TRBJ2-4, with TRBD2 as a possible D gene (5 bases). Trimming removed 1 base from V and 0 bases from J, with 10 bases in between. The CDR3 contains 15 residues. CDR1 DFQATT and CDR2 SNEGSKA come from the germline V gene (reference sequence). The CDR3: CSARAWELAKNIQYF. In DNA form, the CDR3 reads TGCAGTGCTAGAGCGTGGGAGCTAGCCAAAAACATTCAGTACTTC.

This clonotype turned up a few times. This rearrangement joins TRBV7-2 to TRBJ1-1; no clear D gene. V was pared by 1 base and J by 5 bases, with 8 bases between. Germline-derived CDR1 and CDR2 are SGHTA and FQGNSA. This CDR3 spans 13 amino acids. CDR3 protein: CASSLEAITEAFF. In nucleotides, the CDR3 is TGTGCCAGCAGCTTAGAGGCCATAACTGAAGCTTTCTTT.

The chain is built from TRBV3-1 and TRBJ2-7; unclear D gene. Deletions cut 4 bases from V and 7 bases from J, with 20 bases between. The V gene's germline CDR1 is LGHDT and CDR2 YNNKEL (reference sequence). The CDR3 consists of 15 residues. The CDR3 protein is CASSRPFERRTEQYF. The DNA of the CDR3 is TGTGCCAGCAGCCGGCCTTTTGAACGCCGTACAGAGCAGTACTTC.

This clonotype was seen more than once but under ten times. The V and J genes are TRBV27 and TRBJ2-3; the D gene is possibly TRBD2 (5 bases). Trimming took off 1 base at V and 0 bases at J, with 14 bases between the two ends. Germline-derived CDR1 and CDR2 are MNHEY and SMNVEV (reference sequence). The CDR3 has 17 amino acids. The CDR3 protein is CASSLWSGVSSTDTQYF. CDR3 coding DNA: TGTGCCAGCAGTTTATGGAGCGGAGTCTCTAGCACAGATACGCAGTATTTT.

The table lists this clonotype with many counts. Here the CDR3 reads CSARPLAGGYNEQFF. The CDR3 DNA sequence: TGCAGTGCTAGACCGTTAGCGGGGGGCTACAATGAGCAGTTCTTC. The chain couples TRBV20-1 to TRBJ2-1, with 10 bases that match TRBD2. V gave up 2 bases and J gave up 3 bases; unmatched junction bases: 4. The CDR3 contains 15 residues. From germline, CDR1 is DFQATT and CDR2 SNEGSKA (reference sequence).

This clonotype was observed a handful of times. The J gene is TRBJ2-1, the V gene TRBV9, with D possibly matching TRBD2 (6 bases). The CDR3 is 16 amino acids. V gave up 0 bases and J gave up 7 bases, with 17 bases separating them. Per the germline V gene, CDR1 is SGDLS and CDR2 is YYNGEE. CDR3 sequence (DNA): TGTGCCAGCAGCGTAGTCCGGCTAGGAGGGGTGAATGAGCAGTTCTTC. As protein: CASSVVRLGGVNEQFF.

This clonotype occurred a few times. CDR3 amino acids: CASTPTPANTEAFF. Here the CDR3 DNA reads TGTGCCAGCACCCCGACCCCGGCGAACACTGAAGCTTTCTTT. The chain couples TRBV12-3 or TRBV12-4 to TRBJ1-1; no clear D. This CDR3 region has 14 residues. V was shortened by 7 bases and J by 1 base, with 13 bases between the two germline ends.

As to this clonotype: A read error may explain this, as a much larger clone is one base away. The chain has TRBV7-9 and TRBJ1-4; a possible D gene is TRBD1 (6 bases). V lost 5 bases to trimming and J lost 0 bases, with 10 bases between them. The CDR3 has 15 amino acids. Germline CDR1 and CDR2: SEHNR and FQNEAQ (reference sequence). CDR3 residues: CASSPEGATNEKLFF. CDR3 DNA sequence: TGTGCCAGCAGCCCGGAGGGGGCAACTAATGAAAAACTGTTTTTT.

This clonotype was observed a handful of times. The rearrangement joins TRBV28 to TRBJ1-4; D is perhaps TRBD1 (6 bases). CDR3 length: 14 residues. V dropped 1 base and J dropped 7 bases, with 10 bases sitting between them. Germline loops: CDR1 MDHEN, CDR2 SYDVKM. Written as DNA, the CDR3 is TGTGCCAGCAGTTTATTCCCCAGGGGTGAAAAACTGTTTTTT. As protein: CASSLFPRGEKLFF. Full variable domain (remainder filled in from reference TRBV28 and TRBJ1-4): DVKVTQSSRYLVKRTGEKVFLECVQDMDHENMFWYRQDPGLGLRLIYFSYDVKMKEKGDIPEGYSVSREKKERFSLILESASTNQTSMYLCASSLFPRGEKLFFGSGTQLSVL.

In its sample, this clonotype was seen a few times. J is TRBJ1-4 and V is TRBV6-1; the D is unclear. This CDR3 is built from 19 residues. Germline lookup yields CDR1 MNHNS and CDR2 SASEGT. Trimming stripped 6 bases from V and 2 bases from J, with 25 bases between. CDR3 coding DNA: TGTGCCAGCAGCCTGTGGGCTGACAAAACCAGGCGGACTAATGAAAAACTGTTTTTT. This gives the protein CASSLWADKTRRTNEKLFF.

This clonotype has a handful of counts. The CDR3 region is CSVEGGEKLFF. The DNA for the CDR3 is TGCAGTGTCGAGGGGGGAGAAAAACTGTTTTTT. The chain recombines TRBV20-1 with TRBJ1-4, with TRBD1 as a possible D gene (6 bases). The CDR3 loop spans 11 amino acids. Between the trimmed V and J ends, which lost 7 bases and 8 bases, there was a span of 11 bases. The germline V gene has CDR1 DFQATT and CDR2 SNEGSKA (reference sequence).

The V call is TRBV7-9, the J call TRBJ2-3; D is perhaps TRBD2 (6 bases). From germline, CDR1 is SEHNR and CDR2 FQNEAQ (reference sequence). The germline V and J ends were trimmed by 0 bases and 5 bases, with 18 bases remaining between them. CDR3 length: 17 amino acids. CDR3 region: CASSLADGGRGRDTQYF. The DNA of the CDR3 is TGTGCCAGCAGCTTAGCGGACGGGGGAAGAGGAAGAGATACGCAGTATTTT.

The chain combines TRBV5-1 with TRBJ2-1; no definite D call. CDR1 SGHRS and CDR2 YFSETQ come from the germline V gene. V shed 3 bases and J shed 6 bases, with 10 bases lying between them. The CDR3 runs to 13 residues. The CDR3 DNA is TGCGCCAGCAGCTCAATGGTTAGCAATGAGCAGTTCTTC. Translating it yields CASSSMVSNEQFF.

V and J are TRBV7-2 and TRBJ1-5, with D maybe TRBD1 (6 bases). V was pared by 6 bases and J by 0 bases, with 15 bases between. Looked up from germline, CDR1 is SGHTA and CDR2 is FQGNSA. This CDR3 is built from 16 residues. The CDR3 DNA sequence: TGTGCCAGCAGATTTACCACAGGGAATAGCAATCAGCCCCAGCATTTT. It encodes CASRFTTGNSNQPQHF. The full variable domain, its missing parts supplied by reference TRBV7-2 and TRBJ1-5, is GAGVSQSPSNKVTEKGKDVELRCDPISGHTALYWYRQSLGQGLEFLIYFQGNSAPDKSGLPSDRFSAERTGGSVSTLTIQRTQQEDSAVYLCASRFTTGNSNQPQHFGDGTRLSIL.

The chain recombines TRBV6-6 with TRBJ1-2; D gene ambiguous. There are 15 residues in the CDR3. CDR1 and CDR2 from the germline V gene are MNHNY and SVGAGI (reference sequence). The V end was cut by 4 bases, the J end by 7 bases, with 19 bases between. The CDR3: CASSSTDRQVTGYTF. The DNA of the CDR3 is TGTGCCAGCAGTTCCACGGACCGGCAAGTGACTGGCTACACCTTC.

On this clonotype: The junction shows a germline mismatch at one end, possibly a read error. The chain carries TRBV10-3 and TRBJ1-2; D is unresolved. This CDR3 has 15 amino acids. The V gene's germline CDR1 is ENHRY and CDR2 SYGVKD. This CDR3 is CAVSESSGLTYGYTF. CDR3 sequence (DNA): TGTGCCGTCAGTGAATCCTCAGGACTGACCTATGGCTACACCTTC.

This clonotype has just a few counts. CDR3 DNA: TGTGCCAGCAGCGTAGTGGGCGGAGCGGTCTACAATGAGCAGTTCTTC. Protein product: CASSVVGGAVYNEQFF. The rearrangement joins TRBV9 to TRBJ2-1, with D possibly matching TRBD2 (5 bases). With 0 bases removed from V and 3 bases from J, the gap between germline ends came to 13 bases. The CDR3 extends over 16 amino acids. Germline CDR1 SGDLS, CDR2 YYNGEE.

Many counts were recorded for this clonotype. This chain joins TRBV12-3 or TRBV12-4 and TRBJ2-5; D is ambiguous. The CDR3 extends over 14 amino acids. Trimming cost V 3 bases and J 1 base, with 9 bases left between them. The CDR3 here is CASSFARSQETQYF. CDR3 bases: TGTGCCAGCAGTTTCGCCCGATCCCAAGAGACCCAGTACTTC.

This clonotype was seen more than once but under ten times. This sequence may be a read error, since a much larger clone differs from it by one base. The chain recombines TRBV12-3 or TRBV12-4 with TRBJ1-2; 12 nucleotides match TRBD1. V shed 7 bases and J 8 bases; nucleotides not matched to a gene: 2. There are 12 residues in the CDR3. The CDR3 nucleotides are TGTGCCAGCACTGGGACAGGGGGCGGCTACACCTTC. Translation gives CASTGTGGGYTF.

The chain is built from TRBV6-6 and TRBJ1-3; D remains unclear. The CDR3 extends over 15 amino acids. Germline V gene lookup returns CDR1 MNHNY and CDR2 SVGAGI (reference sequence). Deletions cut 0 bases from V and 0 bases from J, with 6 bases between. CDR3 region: CASSYSDASGNTIYF. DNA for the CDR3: TGTGCCAGCAGTTACTCGGACGCCTCTGGAAACACCATATATTTT.